Listed here are 4 T cell receptor beta chains from one sample, sequenced in a study of PD-1 blockade in classical Hodgkin lymphoma. Noted time point: cycle 4 day 1 (C4D1), after 6 weeks of nivolumab. Following autologous stem cell transplantation, relapse occurred in every patient, and exposure to brentuximab vedotin varied. Magnetic negative selection was used to purify CD4+ T cells from thawed PBMCs. Here immunoSEQ multiplex PCR was the method, and the copy in TCRdb shows in-frame clones only, minus some. The sample lists 30,000 to 35,000 clones; under 90% were seen once. The sample here was CD4+ T cells from blood, taken before the fourth cycle of nivolumab. The receptors were gathered from a human donor with classical Hodgkin lymphoma.

This clone has only a few counts. The rearrangement uses TRBV11-3 and TRBJ1-1; the D gene is possibly TRBD1 (6 bases). The germline gives CDR1 SGHNT, CDR2 YENEEA. Deletions cut 4 bases from V and 7 bases from J, with 13 bases between. The CDR3 sequence is 13 residues long. The CDR3 sequence is CASSSPRGGEAFF. The CDR3 bases are TGTGCCAGCAGCTCTCCTAGAGGGGGTGAAGCTTTCTTT.

The chain carries TRBV30 and TRBJ2-5, with 10 bases that match TRBD2. The J call may be incorrect, as the DNA end agrees better with TRBJ2-7. CDR1 is GTSNPN, CDR2 SVGIG, per germline (reference sequence). This CDR3 comprises 13 residues. The CDR3 DNA is TGTGCCTGGAGATGGAGCGGGGGGGGCGAGCAGTACTTC. It translates to CAWRWSGGGEQYF.

The J gene is TRBJ2-2, the V gene TRBV10-3; 8 bases fit TRBD1. Trimming cost V 11 bases and J 1 base; bases outside gene matches: 3. The germline gives CDR1 ENHRY, CDR2 SYGVKD. The CDR3 is 13 residues long. CDR3 in amino acids: CAAGTGNTGELFF. DNA of the CDR3: TGTGCCGCCGGGACAGGGAACACCGGGGAGCTGTTTTTT.

The gene calls are TRBV5-8 and TRBJ1-2, with 11 bases identical to TRBD1. Germline lookup yields CDR1 SGHTS and CDR2 YDEGEE. CDR3 length: 17 residues. With V trimmed by 4 bases and J by 7 bases, 15 bases remained unmatched. The CDR3 nucleotides read TGTGCCAGCAGCCCCCTTATAAGGACAGGGGGCAGGCGTGGCTACACCTTC. The encoded protein is CASSPLIRTGGRRGYTF.